The 7 T cell receptor beta chains below were found in one sample sequenced in a study of cytomegalovirus exposure and HLA in healthy donors. PCR used 60 Vbeta primers and 13 Jbeta primers. Here immunoSEQ multiplex PCR was the method, and the copy in TCRdb shows in-frame clones only, minus some. Among roughly 130,000 clones listed, roughly 84% were seen once. The sequencing sample was made of PBMCs. Receptors originate from a woman aged 18-29 years in good health and CMV-seropositive.

The chain couples TRBV7-2 to TRBJ2-7; 7 bases fit TRBD2. This CDR3 is 15 amino acids long. Germline-derived CDR1 and CDR2 are SGHTA and FQGNSA. With 5 bases clipped from V and 5 bases from J, the junction kept 12 bases outside the gene matches. The CDR3 DNA is TGTGCCAGCAGCCCAGGGACTACCTATCTGAACGAGCAGTACTTC. The encoded protein is CASSPGTTYLNEQYF.

The rearrangement uses TRBV10-3 and TRBJ2-7, with 9 bases matching TRBD1. The CDR3 contains 12 residues. Trimming took 10 bases from V and 3 from J; bases not matched to a gene: 4. From germline, CDR1 is ENHRY and CDR2 SYGVKD. The CDR3 DNA reads as TGTGCCACCACGGGACAGGGCTACGAGCAGTACTTC. This translates into CATTGQGYEQYF.

This sequence joins TRBV29-1 and TRBJ2-3; 9 bases align to TRBD2. The CDR3 extends over 14 amino acids. Germline V CDR1 and CDR2: SQVTM, ANQGSEA. Trimming cost V 7 bases and J 4 bases; bases outside gene matches: 9. The DNA for the CDR3 is TGCAGCGCTCGAGGTCTAGCGGGGTCAGATACGCAGTATTTT. It is translated as CSARGLAGSDTQYF.

The CDR3, as DNA: TGCGCCAGCAGCGCCGGTACTAGCGGGGGACAAGAGACCCAGTACTTC. Its translation is CASSAGTSGGQETQYF. The chain carries TRBV5-1 and TRBJ2-5; 11 nucleotides align to TRBD2. The V segment lost 4 bases and the J segment 2 bases; nucleotides outside the gene matches: 7. This CDR3 spans 16 amino acids. The germline V gene encodes CDR1 SGHRS and CDR2 YFSETQ.

The rearrangement links TRBV5-4 to TRBJ1-6; 7 nucleotides match TRBD1. The CDR3 is 15 residues long. Germline V gene sequence: CDR1 SGHNT, CDR2 YYREEE (reference sequence). V was clipped by 1 base and J by 10 bases; unmatched bases: 8. The CDR3 DNA reads as TGTGCCAGCAGCTTGAATTACAGGGGACGATCACCCCTCCACTTT. This sequence encodes CASSLNYRGRSPLHF.

This clone has only one observation. V usage is TRBV19 and J usage is TRBJ2-7; D ambiguous. The length of the CDR3 is 13 residues. V lost 9 bases and J 7 bases, leaving 19 bases between the germline ends. Per germline, CDR1 LNHDA and CDR2 SQIVND (reference sequence). The CDR3 loop is CASSLGEYFEQYF. In DNA, the CDR3 is TGTGCCAGCAGTTTAGGAGAGTATTTTGAGCAGTACTTC.

The genes are TRBV15 and TRBJ2-3; perhaps TRBD2 as D (5 bases). CDR3 length: 15 amino acids. The V gene's germline CDR1 is LNHNV and CDR2 YYDKDF (reference sequence). V lost 0 bases, J lost 1 base, and 8 bases lay in between. CDR3 region: CATSRDPGGTDTQYF. CDR3 in DNA: TGTGCCACCAGCAGAGATCCCGGGGGCACAGATACGCAGTATTTT.